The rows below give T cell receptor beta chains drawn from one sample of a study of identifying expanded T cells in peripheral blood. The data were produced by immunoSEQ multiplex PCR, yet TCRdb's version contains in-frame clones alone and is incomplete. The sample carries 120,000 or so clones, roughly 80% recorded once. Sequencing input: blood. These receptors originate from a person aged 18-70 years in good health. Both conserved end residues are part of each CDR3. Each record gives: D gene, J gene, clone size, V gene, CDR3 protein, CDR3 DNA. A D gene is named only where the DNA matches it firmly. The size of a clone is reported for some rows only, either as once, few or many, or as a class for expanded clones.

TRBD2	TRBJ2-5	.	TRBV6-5	CASPPLALQETQYF	TGTGCCAGTCCCCCACTAGCGTTACAAGAGACCCAGTACTTC
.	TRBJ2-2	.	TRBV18	CASSPKDQDIDTGELFF	TGTGCCAGCTCACCAAAGGATCAGGACATAGACACCGGGGAGCTGTTTTTT
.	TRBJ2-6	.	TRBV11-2	CASSFSGANVLTF	TGTGCCAGCAGCTTCTCTGGGGCCAACGTCCTGACTTTC
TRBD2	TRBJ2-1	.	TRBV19	CASMRLAGGLDEYNEQFF	TGTGCCAGTATGCGACTAGCGGGGGGCCTCGACGAATACAATGAGCAGTTCTTC
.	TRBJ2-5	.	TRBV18	CASSPPAGQETQYF	TGTGCCAGCTCACCACCGGCAGGCCAAGAGACCCAGTACTTC
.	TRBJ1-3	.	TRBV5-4	CASSPRTTGQGNTIYF	TGTGCCAGCAGCCCGAGGACCACAGGGCAAGGAAACACCATATATTTT
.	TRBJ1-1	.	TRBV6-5	CASSSRTGGYTEAFF	TGTGCCAGCAGTTCCAGGACCGGAGGGTACACTGAAGCTTTCTTT
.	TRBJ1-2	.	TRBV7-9	CASSLELNGYTF	TGTGCCAGCAGCTTAGAATTGAATGGCTACACCTTC
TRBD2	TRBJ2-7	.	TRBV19	CASSISGAVYEQYF	TGTGCCAGTAGTATTAGCGGGGCCGTATACGAGCAGTACTTC
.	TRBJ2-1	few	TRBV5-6	CASSGQTYGNEQFF	TGTGCCAGCAGCGGACAGACCTACGGCAATGAGCAGTTCTTC
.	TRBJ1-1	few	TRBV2	CASSEARKEVPAFF	TGTGCCAGCAGTGAAGCGCGTAAAGAAGTCCCAGCTTTCTTT
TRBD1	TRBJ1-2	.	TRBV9	CASSVAQGLLYDGYTF	TGTGCCAGCAGCGTAGCACAGGGGCTATTATATGATGGCTACACCTTC